This T cell receptor (beta chain) was recorded in a study of OX40 agonist ivuxolimab in advanced cancers. About this clone itself: Its antigen is not identified.

Notes on the study in general: With doses of 0.1-3.0 mg/kg, partial responders showed among the lowest clonal expansion. Clonal expansion from baseline to week 6 occurred in both CD4+ and CD8+ T cells. Researchers did not establish what antigens the expanded peripheral T cells target.

Generated by immunoSEQ multiplex PCR, the TCRdb table keeps only in-frame clones and is missing some. The sample includes 75,000 to 95,000 clones, roughly 90% of them seen just once. The starting material was CD4+ or CD8+ T cells sorted from blood, obtained in a trial of the OX40 agonist ivuxolimab. This clonotype was sampled from an adult with an advanced solid tumor such as melanoma, head and neck, liver or kidney cancer.

The CDR3 sequence: CASSQAYDRVDGYTF. The CDR3, as DNA: TGTGCCAGCAGCCAGGCTTACGACAGGGTTGATGGCTACACCTTC. The chain joins TRBV6-5 to TRBJ1-2, with 7 nucleotides matching TRBD1. The CDR3 sequence is 15 residues long. Trimming at V came to 6 bases and at J to 6 bases, leaving 13 bases not matched to a gene. The germline V gene encodes CDR1 MNHEY and CDR2 SVGAGI.